A selection of T cell receptor beta chains follows, all from one sample in a study of identical twins. One entry per CDR3 protein results from TCRdb running MiXCR on the 5' RACE reads. Altogether some 590,000 distinct CDR3 sequences are present, just under 10% being singletons, with the ten largest covering around 3%. A further study also used this sample, focusing on yellow fever vaccine responses in identical twins.

The sample was PBMCs. These receptors were obtained from a woman between 18 and 30 years old in good health. The CDR3 runs from the conserved cysteine through the conserved F or W. The D gene is left open where the match is weak. Part of the rows lack a size; the others show once, few, many or a class for expanded clones.

clone_size: many
d_call: NA
j_call: TRBJ1-1
v_call: TRBV4-1
cdr3_length: 14
cdr3_nt: TGCGCCAGCAGCCAAGTAGCAGCGGACACTGAAGCTTTCTTT
cdr3_aa: CASSQVAADTEAFF

clone_size: NA
d_call: NA
j_call: TRBJ1-5
v_call: TRBV4-3
cdr3_length: 15
cdr3_nt: TGCGCCAGCAGCCAAGATTTCCAGGATATAGCACCCCAGCATTTT
cdr3_aa: CASSQDFQDIAPQHF

clone_size: few
d_call: NA
j_call: TRBJ1-1
v_call: TRBV15
cdr3_length: 18
cdr3_nt: TGTGCCACCAGCAGAGGATTATCGGGGACGAGACGGAACACTGAAGCTTTCTTT
cdr3_aa: CATSRGLSGTRRNTEAFF

clone_size: many
d_call: TRBD2
j_call: TRBJ2-1
v_call: TRBV15
cdr3_length: 18
cdr3_nt: TGTGCCACCAGCAGAGGTGGGACTAGCGGGGGATTTTACAATGAGCAGTTCTTC
cdr3_aa: CATSRGGTSGGFYNEQFF

clone_size: many
d_call: NA
j_call: TRBJ2-5
v_call: TRBV5-1
cdr3_length: 13
cdr3_nt: TGCGCCAGCAGCTCCTACCCCCAAGAGACCCAGTACTTC
cdr3_aa: CASSSYPQETQYF

clone_size: NA
d_call: NA
j_call: TRBJ1-1
v_call: TRBV29-1
cdr3_length: 13
cdr3_nt: TGCAGCGTTGCGGCTGGCTGGAACACTGAAGCTTTCTTT
cdr3_aa: CSVAAGWNTEAFF

clone_size: NA
d_call: NA
j_call: TRBJ2-2
v_call: TRBV12-3/TRBV12-4
cdr3_length: 13
cdr3_nt: TGTGCCAGCAGTCCCCCTACTAACCCCGAGCTGTTTTTT
cdr3_aa: CASSPPTNPELFF

clone_size: NA
d_call: TRBD2
j_call: TRBJ2-1
v_call: TRBV20-1
cdr3_length: 15
cdr3_nt: TGCAGTGCTAACGCCCGGGAGGGCCCCTACAATGAGCAGTTCTTC
cdr3_aa: CSANAREGPYNEQFF

clone_size: many
d_call: TRBD2
j_call: TRBJ2-7
v_call: TRBV28
cdr3_length: 15
cdr3_nt: TGTGCCAGCAGTGCTCAGCGGGGGGGAAACTACGAGCAGTACTTC
cdr3_aa: CASSAQRGGNYEQYF

clone_size: many
d_call: NA
j_call: TRBJ2-3
v_call: TRBV5-1
cdr3_length: 11
cdr3_nt: TGCGCCAGCAGCTTGAAAGATACGCAGTATTTT
cdr3_aa: CASSLKDTQYF

clone_size: NA
d_call: NA
j_call: TRBJ2-6
v_call: TRBV5-1
cdr3_length: 15
cdr3_nt: TGCGCCTCCTACCAGGGGTCCTCTGGGGCCAACGTCCTGACTTTC
cdr3_aa: CASYQGSSGANVLTF

clone_size: NA
d_call: NA
j_call: TRBJ2-7
v_call: TRBV18
cdr3_length: 11
cdr3_nt: TGTGCCAGCAGGGGTAGGAACGAGCAGTACTTC
cdr3_aa: CASRGRNEQYF

clone_size: NA
d_call: NA
j_call: TRBJ2-1
v_call: TRBV9
cdr3_length: 16
cdr3_nt: TGTGCCAGCAGCTCCCCCCCGGGGGCAGCCTACAATGAGCAGTTCTTC
cdr3_aa: CASSSPPGAAYNEQFF

clone_size: NA
d_call: TRBD1
j_call: TRBJ2-1
v_call: TRBV12-5
cdr3_length: 12
cdr3_nt: TGTGCTAGCCAGGGGGAGAGCAATGAGCAGTTCTTC
cdr3_aa: CASQGESNEQFF

clone_size: few
d_call: TRBD1
j_call: TRBJ2-7
v_call: TRBV6-6
cdr3_length: 13
cdr3_nt: TGTGCCAGCAGTTACGTGACAGGGGGCGAGCAGTACTTC
cdr3_aa: CASSYVTGGEQYF

clone_size: few
d_call: NA
j_call: TRBJ1-5
v_call: TRBV3-1
cdr3_length: 13
cdr3_nt: TGTGCCAGCCCCCGTGAGGGCAATCAGCCCCAGCATTTT
cdr3_aa: CASPREGNQPQHF

clone_size: few
d_call: NA
j_call: TRBJ2-5
v_call: TRBV20-1
cdr3_length: 14
cdr3_nt: TGCAGTGCTAGAGAAGGAGACCCCCAAGAGACCCAGTACTTC
cdr3_aa: CSAREGDPQETQYF

clone_size: many
d_call: NA
j_call: TRBJ1-1
v_call: TRBV29-1
cdr3_length: 12
cdr3_nt: TGCAGCGTTGTGGGAGAGGGGAGTGAAGCTTTCTTT
cdr3_aa: CSVVGEGSEAFF

clone_size: NA
d_call: TRBD2
j_call: TRBJ2-5
v_call: TRBV20-1
cdr3_length: 16
cdr3_nt: TGCAGTGCTAGAAACCCAGCTAGCGGGGGGGGAGAGACCCAGTACTTC
cdr3_aa: CSARNPASGGGETQYF

clone_size: NA
d_call: TRBD2
j_call: TRBJ2-3
v_call: TRBV7-9
cdr3_length: 16
cdr3_nt: TGTGCCAGCAGCCCCTTAAACGGGAGGGCCGCAGATACGCAGTATTTT
cdr3_aa: CASSPLNGRAADTQYF

clone_size: few
d_call: TRBD1
j_call: TRBJ1-1
v_call: TRBV9
cdr3_length: 12
cdr3_nt: TGTGCCAGCAGCACTCAGGGGGCTAGGGCTTTCTTT
cdr3_aa: CASSTQGARAFF

clone_size: NA
d_call: NA
j_call: TRBJ2-1
v_call: TRBV6-2/TRBV6-3
cdr3_length: 16
cdr3_nt: TGTGCCAGCACCCGGGAAGCGGTCCTCTCCTACAATGAGCAGTTCTTC
cdr3_aa: CASTREAVLSYNEQFF

clone_size: few
d_call: TRBD2
j_call: TRBJ2-7
v_call: TRBV3-1
cdr3_length: 15
cdr3_nt: TGTGCCAGCAGCCAAGAACTAGCGGGGGTCGGGGAGCAGTACTTC
cdr3_aa: CASSQELAGVGEQYF

clone_size: few
d_call: NA
j_call: TRBJ1-2
v_call: TRBV3-1
cdr3_length: 13
cdr3_nt: TGTGCCAGCAGCCAAGGGCTGATTTATGGCTACACCTTC
cdr3_aa: CASSQGLIYGYTF

clone_size: many
d_call: NA
j_call: TRBJ2-3
v_call: TRBV20-1
cdr3_length: 13
cdr3_nt: TGCAGTGCCGAGAGCCGGGACACAGATACGCAGTATTTT
cdr3_aa: CSAESRDTDTQYF

clone_size: few
d_call: TRBD1
j_call: TRBJ2-2
v_call: TRBV14
cdr3_length: 16
cdr3_nt: TGTGCCAGCAGGCGGACCTCCGGGACAGGGGGCGGGGAGCTGTTTTTT
cdr3_aa: CASRRTSGTGGGELFF

clone_size: few
d_call: NA
j_call: TRBJ2-2
v_call: TRBV2
cdr3_length: 15
cdr3_nt: TGTGCCAGCAGGCAGGGGGGAGGGGAAACCGGGGAGCTGTTTTTT
cdr3_aa: CASRQGGGETGELFF

clone_size: NA
d_call: NA
j_call: TRBJ2-7
v_call: TRBV7-2
cdr3_length: 14
cdr3_nt: TGTGCCAGCAGCTTAGACGCGGGATCCTACGAGCAGTACTTC
cdr3_aa: CASSLDAGSYEQYF

clone_size: few
d_call: TRBD2
j_call: TRBJ2-5
v_call: TRBV6-2/TRBV6-3
cdr3_length: 15
cdr3_nt: TGTGCCAGCCTGGGAGTAGCGGGAGTACGGGAGACCCAGTACTTC
cdr3_aa: CASLGVAGVRETQYF